Detailed here is one T cell receptor beta chain. No antigen is known for it. The sample comes from a study of T cell responses to AZD1222 COVID-19 vaccine. At the level of the study: Researchers grouped second doses given at about 4 or about 12 weeks into one pool. Findings of the study overall: Targets within unmutated variant regions were reportedly found for nearly half of spike-specific TCRs.

V lost 6 bases and J lost 3; bases outside the gene matches: 8. CDR3 length: 15 residues. CDR1 is KGHSH and CDR2 is LQKENI in the germline V gene. TCRdb's copy holds only in-frame clones and misses some; the assay was immunoSEQ multiplex PCR. The sample lists a few hundred thousand clones; over 90% were seen once. The material was peripheral blood, obtained on day 0 of AZD1222 vaccination. The receptor was isolated from an adult in good health. This chain uses TRBV18 with TRBJ1-2; TRBD1 aligns across 9 bases. CDR3 loop: CASSQQGADYYGYTF. The CDR3 DNA reads as TGTGCCAGCTCGCAACAGGGGGCGGACTACTATGGCTACACCTTC. Using reference TRBV18 and TRBJ1-2 for the parts outside the CDR3, the full variable domain is NAGVMQNPRHLVRRRGQEARLRCSPMKGHSHVYWYRQLPEEGLKFMVYLQKENIIDESGMPKERFSAEFPKEGPSILRIQQVVRGDSAAYFCASSQQGADYYGYTFGSGTRLTVV.